This T cell receptor (beta chain) stems from a study of cytomegalovirus exposure and HLA in healthy donors. Study-wide background: The same platform was used for the roughly 110 validation repertoires as for the 666 first-cohort repertoires, as reported in a later analysis.

Among the 120 or so subjects of the validation cohort, separate from the approximately 700-subject first cohort, were the donors. V was trimmed by 0 bases and J by 3 bases, leaving 9 bases between them. Germline V gives CDR1 SGHNT, CDR2 YYREEE (reference sequence). This CDR3 is built from 14 residues. In the case of this clone: The antigen remains unidentified.

Study-level points and caveats: Through in vitro validation, three CMV-associated chains were shown to be specific for CMV antigens.

Libraries were prepared by immunoSEQ multiplex PCR; TCRdb keeps only in-frame clonotypes and omits some of them. In the table there are some 140,000 clones, around four fifths of which are singletons. The sample was PBMCs. The gene calls are TRBV5-4 and TRBJ1-1; D is ambiguous. This clonotype originated in a woman in her 30s in good health and CMV-seronegative. CDR3 residues: CASSLDGVHTEAFF. CDR3 coding DNA: TGTGCCAGCAGCTTGGACGGAGTGCACACTGAAGCTTTCTTT.